Listed below are T cell receptor beta chains from one sample, sequenced in a study of a mutant IDH1 vaccine in newly diagnosed glioma. These receptors are not linked to any known antigen. Sequencing used immunoSEQ multiplex PCR; TCRdb keeps in-frame clones, though not all of them. Here the sample spans 50,000 to 65,000 clones, roughly two thirds being singletons. Sequencing used peripheral blood mononuclear cells (PBMCs), obtained from a glioma patient whose treatment included an IDH1 peptide vaccine. The receptors here all came from a man in his forties with glioma. Some clones in this sample may be carry-over from other donors' samples. The CDR3 runs from the conserved cysteine through the conserved F or W. A D gene is named only where the DNA matches it firmly.

v_gene: TRBV2
j_gene: TRBJ2-7
d_gene: TRBD1
CDR3aa: CASSPDRGYEQYF

v_gene: TRBV9
j_gene: TRBJ2-2
d_gene: -
CDR3aa: CASSVAANTGELFF

v_gene: TRBV6-5
j_gene: TRBJ1-2
d_gene: TRBD1
CDR3aa: CASSTGQAGLYGYTF

v_gene: TRBV13
j_gene: TRBJ1-2
d_gene: -
CDR3aa: CASSLAKSQGHNYGYTF

v_gene: TRBV6-1
j_gene: TRBJ2-2
d_gene: -
CDR3aa: CASGQGGSGELFF

v_gene: TRBV30
j_gene: TRBJ1-2
d_gene: -
CDR3aa: CAWGKGRPNYGYTF

v_gene: TRBV5-1
j_gene: TRBJ2-7
d_gene: -
CDR3aa: CASSWVEFSYEQYF

v_gene: TRBV7-9
j_gene: TRBJ1-5
d_gene: TRBD1
CDR3aa: CASSSQDRTNQPQHF

v_gene: TRBV4-1
j_gene: TRBJ1-1
d_gene: -
CDR3aa: CASSPSLRTEAFF

v_gene: TRBV6-1
j_gene: TRBJ2-7
d_gene: -
CDR3aa: CASSKRTEYEQYF

v_gene: TRBV4-2
j_gene: TRBJ2-1
d_gene: -
CDR3aa: CASSRFRDQTYNEQFF

v_gene: TRBV7-2
j_gene: TRBJ2-3
d_gene: -
CDR3aa: CASTAYLDTQYF

v_gene: TRBV7-9
j_gene: TRBJ1-3
d_gene: -
CDR3aa: CASSISAYLGNTIYF

v_gene: TRBV19
j_gene: TRBJ1-6
d_gene: -
CDR3aa: CASSIAGTYSPLHF

v_gene: TRBV13
j_gene: TRBJ1-6
d_gene: -
CDR3aa: CASSLDYNSPLHF

v_gene: TRBV11-1
j_gene: TRBJ2-1
d_gene: -
CDR3aa: CASSLRTLNNEQFF